What follows are 10 T cell receptor beta chains derived from one specimen sequenced in a study. One entry per CDR3 protein results from TCRdb running MiXCR on the 5' RACE reads. The sample lists 5,000 to 7,000 distinct CDR3 sequences; 45% to 60% were seen once. The specimen was memory CD4+ T cells sorted from blood. Subset reported: memory CD4+ T cells, CD4+CD45RO+CD25-. The receptors were gathered from a female donor with breast cancer.

This clonotype was seen a single time. This chain uses TRBV6-5 with TRBJ1-6; D unresolved. The CDR3 has 17 residues. The germline CDR1 and CDR2 sequences are MNHEY and SVGAGI. The germline V and J ends were trimmed by 5 bases and 0 bases, with 14 bases remaining between them. The chain's CDR3 is CASSRWSESSYNSPLHF. As DNA, the CDR3 is TGTGCCAGCAGTAGATGGTCGGAGAGCTCCTATAATTCACCCCTCCACTTT.

This clonotype came up once. The chain carries TRBV12-3 or TRBV12-4 and TRBJ1-6, with D possibly being TRBD1 (6 bases). V lost 4 bases and J 7 bases, leaving 14 bases between the germline ends. This CDR3 is 15 amino acids long. CDR3 DNA sequence: TGTGCCAGCAGTTCAGCGGGGGGCGCGAATTCACCCCTCCACTTT. It is translated as CASSSAGGANSPLHF.

The rearrangement joins TRBV29-1 to TRBJ2-1; TRBD1 aligns across 7 bases. Germline CDR1 reads SQVTM; CDR2 reads ANQGSEA. J gave up 6 bases and V 5 bases, and 10 bases lay outside the gene matches. The CDR3 is made up of 14 amino acids. CDR3 amino acids: CSVSSGSGGNEQFF. Written as DNA, the CDR3 is TGCAGCGTTTCATCTGGGTCAGGGGGCAATGAGCAGTTCTTC.

There are a few counts of this clonotype. V usage is TRBV12-3 or TRBV12-4 and J usage is TRBJ1-1; a weak D match, TRBD1 (5 bases). This CDR3 region has 13 residues. V was clipped by 4 bases and J by 9 bases, with 15 bases between them. The DNA of the CDR3 is TGTGCCAGCAGTTACCGGGATCAGGGAAAAGCTTTCTTT. It yields the protein CASSYRDQGKAFF.

The chain is built from TRBV11-2 and TRBJ1-2; unclear D gene. Germline V gene lookup returns CDR1 SGHAT and CDR2 FQNNGV. V lost 0 bases and J lost 0, with 5 bases in between. The CDR3 runs to 14 residues. The CDR3 reads CASSLDRSNYGYTF. CDR3 nucleotides: TGTGCCAGCAGCTTAGACCGGTCTAACTATGGCTACACCTTC.

This clonotype came up a few times. V and J are TRBV5-6 and TRBJ2-7; no firm D call. V dropped 1 base and J dropped 1 base, with 9 bases sitting between them. The CDR3 is 14 amino acids. CDR1 is SGHDT and CDR2 is YYEEEE in the germline V gene. The CDR3 here is CASSLLVLSYEQYF. For the CDR3, the DNA is TGTGCCAGCAGCTTGCTGGTACTATCCTACGAGCAGTACTTC. Based on the CDR3 plus reference TRBV5-6 and TRBJ2-7, the full variable domain is DAGVTQSPTHLIKTRGQQVTLRCSPKSGHDTVSWYQQALGQGPQFIFQYYEEEERQRGNFPDRFSGHQFPNYSSELNVNALLLGDSALYLCASSLLVLSYEQYFGPGTRLTVT.

This clonotype has just a few counts. The chain recombines TRBV6-1 with TRBJ1-2; 8 nucleotides match TRBD1. J gave up 0 bases and V 7 bases, and 7 bases lay outside the gene matches. Germline CDR1 and CDR2: MNHNS and SASEGT. The CDR3 spans 15 residues. The CDR3 is CASTPGTGPNYGYTF. CDR3 in DNA: TGTGCCAGCACGCCCGGGACAGGCCCTAACTATGGCTACACCTTC.

V and J are TRBV20-1 and TRBJ1-6, with no clear D. V lost 4 bases, J lost 0 bases, and 7 bases lay in between. Per the germline V gene, CDR1 is DFQATT and CDR2 is SNEGSKA (reference sequence). The CDR3 covers 14 residues. CDR3 nucleotide sequence: TGCAGTGCTATGGCCCCCTCCTATAATTCACCCCTCCACTTT. Its translation: CSAMAPSYNSPLHF.

The V and J genes are TRBV5-6 and TRBJ2-5; possible D gene TRBD1, 6 bases. The CDR3 has 12 amino acids. Germline V gene data show CDR1 as SGHDT and CDR2 as YYEEEE. Trimming took off 5 bases at V and 13 bases at J, with 18 bases between the two ends. The DNA of the CDR3 is TGTGCCAGCAGAGCCCTACAGGGTTTACTGTACTTC. Encoded protein: CASRALQGLLYF.

This clonotype was recorded only once. The V and J genes are TRBV20-1 and TRBJ1-5; 8 nucleotides line up with TRBD1. Trimming took 1 base from V and 0 from J; bases not matched to a gene: 11. CDR3 length: 18 amino acids. Germline CDR1 is DFQATT and CDR2 is SNEGSKA (reference sequence). For the CDR3, the DNA is TGCAGTGCTAGAGGTCATCAGGGGGCAAAGGGTAGCAATCAGCCCCAGCATTTT. It codes for CSARGHQGAKGSNQPQHF.